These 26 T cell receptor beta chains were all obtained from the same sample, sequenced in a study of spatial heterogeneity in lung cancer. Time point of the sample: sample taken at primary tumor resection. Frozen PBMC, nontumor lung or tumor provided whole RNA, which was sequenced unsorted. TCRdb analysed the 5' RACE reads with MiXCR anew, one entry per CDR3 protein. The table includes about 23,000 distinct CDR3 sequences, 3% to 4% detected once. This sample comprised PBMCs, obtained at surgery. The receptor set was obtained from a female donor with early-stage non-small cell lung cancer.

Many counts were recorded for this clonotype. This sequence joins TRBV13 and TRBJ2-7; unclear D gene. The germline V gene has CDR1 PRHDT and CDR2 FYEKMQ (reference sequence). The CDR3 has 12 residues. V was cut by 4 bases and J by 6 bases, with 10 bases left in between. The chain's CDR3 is CASSWSFGEQYF. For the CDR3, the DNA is TGTGCCAGCAGCTGGTCCTTTGGCGAGCAGTACTTC.

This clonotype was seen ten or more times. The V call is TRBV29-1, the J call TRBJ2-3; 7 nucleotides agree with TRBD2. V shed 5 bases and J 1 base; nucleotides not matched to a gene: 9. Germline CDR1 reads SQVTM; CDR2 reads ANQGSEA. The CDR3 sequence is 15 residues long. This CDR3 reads CSVKGQLAGTDTQYF. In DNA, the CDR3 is TGCAGCGTTAAAGGCCAGCTAGCGGGCACAGATACGCAGTATTTT.

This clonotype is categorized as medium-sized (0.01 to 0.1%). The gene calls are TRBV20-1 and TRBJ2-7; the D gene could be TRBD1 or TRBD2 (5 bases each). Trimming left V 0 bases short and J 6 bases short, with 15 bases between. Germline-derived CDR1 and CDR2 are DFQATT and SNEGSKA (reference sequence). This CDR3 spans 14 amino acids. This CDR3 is CSARDPQGRSEQYF. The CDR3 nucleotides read TGCAGTGCTAGAGATCCCCAGGGACGGTCCGAGCAGTACTTC.

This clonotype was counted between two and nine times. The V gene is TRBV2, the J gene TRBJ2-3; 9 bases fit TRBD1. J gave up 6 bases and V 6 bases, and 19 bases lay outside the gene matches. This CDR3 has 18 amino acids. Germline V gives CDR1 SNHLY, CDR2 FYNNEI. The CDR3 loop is CASRKDRGGGLGLDTQYF. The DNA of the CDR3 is TGTGCCAGCAGGAAGGACAGGGGAGGTGGCTTAGGCTTGGATACGCAGTATTTT.

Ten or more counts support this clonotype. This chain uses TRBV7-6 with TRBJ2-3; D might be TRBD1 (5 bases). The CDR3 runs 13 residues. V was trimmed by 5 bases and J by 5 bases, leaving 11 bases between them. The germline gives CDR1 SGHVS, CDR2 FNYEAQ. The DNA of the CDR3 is TGTGCCAGCAGCCTCAGACAGATAGATACGCAGTATTTT. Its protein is CASSLRQIDTQYF.

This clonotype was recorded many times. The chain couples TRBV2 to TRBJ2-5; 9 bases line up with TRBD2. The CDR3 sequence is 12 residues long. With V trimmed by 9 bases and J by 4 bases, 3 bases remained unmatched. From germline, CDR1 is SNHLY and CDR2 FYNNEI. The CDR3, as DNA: TGTGCCAGTAGCGGGAGCCGAGAGACCCAGTACTTC. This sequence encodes CASSGSRETQYF.

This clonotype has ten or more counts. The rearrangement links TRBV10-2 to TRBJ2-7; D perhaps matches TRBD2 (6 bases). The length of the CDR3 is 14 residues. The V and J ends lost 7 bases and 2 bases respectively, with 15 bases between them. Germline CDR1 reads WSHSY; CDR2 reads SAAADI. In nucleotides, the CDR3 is TGCGCCAGCACCCCTATTTCGGGGGCCTACGAGCAGTACTTC. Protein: CASTPISGAYEQYF.

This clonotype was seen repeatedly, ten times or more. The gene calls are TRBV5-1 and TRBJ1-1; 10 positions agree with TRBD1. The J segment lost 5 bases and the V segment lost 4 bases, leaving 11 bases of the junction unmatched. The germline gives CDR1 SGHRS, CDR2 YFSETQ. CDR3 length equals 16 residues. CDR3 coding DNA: TGCGCCAGCAGCCGGTCCACGACAGGGGGCTTTACTGAAGCTTTCTTT. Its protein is CASSRSTTGGFTEAFF.

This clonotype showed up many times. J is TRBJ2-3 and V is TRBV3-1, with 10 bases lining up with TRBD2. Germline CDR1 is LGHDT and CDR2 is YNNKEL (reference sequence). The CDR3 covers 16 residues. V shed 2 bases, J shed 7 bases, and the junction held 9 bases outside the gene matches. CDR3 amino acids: CASSQRTSGYENTQYF. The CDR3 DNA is TGTGCCAGCAGCCAACGGACTAGCGGATATGAAAATACGCAGTATTTT.

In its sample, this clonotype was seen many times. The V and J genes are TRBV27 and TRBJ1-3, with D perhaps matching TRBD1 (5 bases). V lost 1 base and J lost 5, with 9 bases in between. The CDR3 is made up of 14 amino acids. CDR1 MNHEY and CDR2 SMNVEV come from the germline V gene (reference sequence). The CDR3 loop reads CASSLFPGRNTIYF. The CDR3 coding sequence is TGTGCCAGCAGTTTATTCCCAGGGAGAAACACCATATATTTT.

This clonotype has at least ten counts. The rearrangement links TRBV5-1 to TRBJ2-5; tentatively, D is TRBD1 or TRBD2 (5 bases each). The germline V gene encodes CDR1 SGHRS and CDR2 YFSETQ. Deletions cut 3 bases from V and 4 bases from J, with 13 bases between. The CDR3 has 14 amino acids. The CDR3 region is CASSYARGGETQYF. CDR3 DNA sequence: TGCGCCAGCAGCTACGCCCGGGGCGGAGAGACCCAGTACTTC.

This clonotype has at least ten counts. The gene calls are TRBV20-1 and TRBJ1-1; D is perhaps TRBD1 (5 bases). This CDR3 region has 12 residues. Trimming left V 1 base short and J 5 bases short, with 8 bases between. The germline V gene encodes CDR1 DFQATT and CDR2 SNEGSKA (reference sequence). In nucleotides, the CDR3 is TGCAGTGCTAGAGGGGGGATAACTGAAGCTTTCTTT. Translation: CSARGGITEAFF.

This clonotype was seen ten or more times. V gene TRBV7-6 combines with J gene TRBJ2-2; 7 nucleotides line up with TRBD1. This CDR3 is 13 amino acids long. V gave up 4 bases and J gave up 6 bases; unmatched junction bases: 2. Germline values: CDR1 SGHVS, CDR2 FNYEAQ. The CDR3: CASSSQGPGELFF. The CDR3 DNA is TGTGCCAGCAGCTCACAGGGGCCCGGGGAGCTGTTTTTT. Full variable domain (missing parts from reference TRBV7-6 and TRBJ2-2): GAGVSQSPRYKVTKRGQDVALRCDPISGHVSLYWYRQALGQGPEFLTYFNYEAQQDKSGLPNDRFSAERPEGSISTLTIQRTEQRDSAMYRCASSSQGPGELFFGEGSRLTVL.

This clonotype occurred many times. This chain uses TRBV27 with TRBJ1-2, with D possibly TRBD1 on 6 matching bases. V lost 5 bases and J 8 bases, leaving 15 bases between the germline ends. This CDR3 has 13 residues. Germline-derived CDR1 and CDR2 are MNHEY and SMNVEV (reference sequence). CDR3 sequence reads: CASSPPGARGYTF. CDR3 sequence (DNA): TGTGCCAGCAGTCCCCCAGGGGCTCGGGGCTACACCTTC.

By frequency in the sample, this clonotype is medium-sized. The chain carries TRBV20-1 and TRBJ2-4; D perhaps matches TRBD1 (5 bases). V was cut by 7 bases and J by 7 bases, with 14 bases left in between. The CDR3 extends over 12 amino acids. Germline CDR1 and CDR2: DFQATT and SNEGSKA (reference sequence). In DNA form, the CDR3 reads TGCAGTGTACCCACAGGAGAGAACATTCAGTACTTC. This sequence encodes CSVPTGENIQYF.

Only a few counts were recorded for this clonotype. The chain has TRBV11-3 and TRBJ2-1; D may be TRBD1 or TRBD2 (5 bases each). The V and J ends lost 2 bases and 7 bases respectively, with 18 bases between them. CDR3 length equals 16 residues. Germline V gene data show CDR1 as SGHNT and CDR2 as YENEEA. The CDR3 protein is CASSLRSGFTGNEQFF. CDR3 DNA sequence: TGTGCCAGCAGCTTACGGTCAGGGTTTACGGGGAATGAGCAGTTCTTC.

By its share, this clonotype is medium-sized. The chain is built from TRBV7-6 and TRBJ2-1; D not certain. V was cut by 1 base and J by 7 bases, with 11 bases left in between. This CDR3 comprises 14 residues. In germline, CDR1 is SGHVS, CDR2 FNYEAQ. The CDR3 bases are TGTGCCAGCAGCTTAGAGGGCAATGGGAATGAGCAGTTCTTC. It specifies CASSLEGNGNEQFF.

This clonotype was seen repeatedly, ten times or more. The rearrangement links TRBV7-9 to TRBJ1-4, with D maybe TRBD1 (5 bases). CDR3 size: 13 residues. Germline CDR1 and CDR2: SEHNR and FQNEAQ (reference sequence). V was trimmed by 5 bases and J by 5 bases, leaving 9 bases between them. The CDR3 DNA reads TGTGCCAGCAGCCCCCGGACAAATGAAAAACTGTTTTTT. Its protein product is CASSPRTNEKLFF.

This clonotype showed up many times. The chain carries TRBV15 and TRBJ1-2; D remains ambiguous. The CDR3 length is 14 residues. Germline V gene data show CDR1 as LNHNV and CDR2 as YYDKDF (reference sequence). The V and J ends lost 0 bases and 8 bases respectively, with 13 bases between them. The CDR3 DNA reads TGTGCCACCAGCAGAGAGGGCATGCGGGTCGGCTACACCTTC. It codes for CATSREGMRVGYTF.

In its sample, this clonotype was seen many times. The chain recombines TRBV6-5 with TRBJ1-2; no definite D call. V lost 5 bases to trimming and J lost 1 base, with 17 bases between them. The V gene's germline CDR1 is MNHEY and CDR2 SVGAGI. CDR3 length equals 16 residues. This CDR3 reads CASSQGPRRFNYGYTF. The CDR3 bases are TGTGCCAGCAGTCAAGGTCCAAGGAGATTTAACTATGGCTACACCTTC.

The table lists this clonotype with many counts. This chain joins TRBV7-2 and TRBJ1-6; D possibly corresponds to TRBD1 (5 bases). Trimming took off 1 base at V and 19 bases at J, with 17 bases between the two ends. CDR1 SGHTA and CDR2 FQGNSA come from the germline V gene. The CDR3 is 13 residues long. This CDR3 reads CASSLEKGTALHF. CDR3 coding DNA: TGTGCCAGCAGCTTAGAGAAAGGGACGGCGCTTCACTTT. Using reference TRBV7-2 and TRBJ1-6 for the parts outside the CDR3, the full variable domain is GAGVSQSPSNKVTEKGKDVELRCDPISGHTALYWYRQSLGQGLEFLIYFQGNSAPDKSGLPSDRFSAERTGGSVSTLTIQRTQQEDSAVYLCASSLEKGTALHFGNGTRLTVT.

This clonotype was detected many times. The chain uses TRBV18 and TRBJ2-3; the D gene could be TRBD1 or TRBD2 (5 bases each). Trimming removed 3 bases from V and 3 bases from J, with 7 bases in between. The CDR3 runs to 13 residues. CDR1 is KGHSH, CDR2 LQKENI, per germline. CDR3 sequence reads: CASSPGATDTQYF. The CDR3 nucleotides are TGTGCCAGCTCACCCGGGGCAACAGATACGCAGTATTTT.

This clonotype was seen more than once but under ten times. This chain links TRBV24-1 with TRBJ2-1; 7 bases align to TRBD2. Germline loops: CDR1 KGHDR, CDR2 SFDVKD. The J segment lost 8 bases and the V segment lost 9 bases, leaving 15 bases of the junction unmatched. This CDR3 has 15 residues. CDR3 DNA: TGTGCCACCGGGGGAAGCGGGACTCGGGTCTATGAGCAGTTCTTC. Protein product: CATGGSGTRVYEQFF.

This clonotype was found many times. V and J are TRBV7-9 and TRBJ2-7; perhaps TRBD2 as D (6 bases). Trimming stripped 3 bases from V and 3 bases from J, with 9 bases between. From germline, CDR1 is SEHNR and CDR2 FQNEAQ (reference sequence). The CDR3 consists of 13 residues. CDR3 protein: CASSFGGFYEQYF. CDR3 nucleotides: TGTGCCAGCAGCTTTGGAGGGTTCTACGAGCAGTACTTC.

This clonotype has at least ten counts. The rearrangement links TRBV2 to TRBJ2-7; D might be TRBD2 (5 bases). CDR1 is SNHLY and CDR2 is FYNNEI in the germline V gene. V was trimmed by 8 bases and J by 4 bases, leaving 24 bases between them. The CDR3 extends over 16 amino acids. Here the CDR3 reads CASVDIASGTPYEQYF. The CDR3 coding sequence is TGTGCCAGCGTCGACATAGCGAGCGGAACTCCATACGAGCAGTACTTC. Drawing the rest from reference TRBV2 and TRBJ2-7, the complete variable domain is EPEVTQTPSHQVTQMGQEVILRCVPISNHLYFYWYRQILGQKVEFLVSFYNNEISEKSEIFDDQFSVERPDGSNFTLKIRSTKLEDSAMYFCASVDIASGTPYEQYFGPGTRLTVT.

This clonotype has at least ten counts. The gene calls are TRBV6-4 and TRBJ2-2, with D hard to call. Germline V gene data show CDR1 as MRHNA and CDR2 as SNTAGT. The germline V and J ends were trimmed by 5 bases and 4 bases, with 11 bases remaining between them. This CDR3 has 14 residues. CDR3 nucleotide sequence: TGTGCCAGCAGTCCCGACATGGCCACCGGGGAGCTGTTTTTT. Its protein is CASSPDMATGELFF.